Below, 20 T cell receptor beta chains from the same sample are listed, as sequenced in a study of PD-L1 blockade in urothelial cancer (dated by TCRdb to the late 2010s). Receptor amplification or capture employed the immunoSEQ multiplex PCR assay. TCRdb retrieved this table from immuneACCESS and kept in-frame rearrangements only. Not all clones are present; in checked studies, unresolved V genes account for under half, and no reason is known for the remainder. For this sample there are 30,000 to 50,000 clones; around nine tenths appear just once. Just under 2% of the sample is held by the ten biggest clonotypes. The sample was PBMCs, taken around atezolizumab (anti-PD-L1) treatment. The receptors shown here come from a man aged 55 to 69 with urothelial cancer.

The chain uses TRBV5-4 and TRBJ1-2; D may be TRBD1 (6 bases). The CDR3 runs 14 residues. CDR1 is SGHNT, CDR2 YYREEE, per germline (reference sequence). V lost 4 bases and J lost 2, with 12 bases in between. CDR3 residues: CASSPGQTNYGYTF. DNA of the CDR3: TGTGCCAGCAGCCCCGGACAGACCAACTATGGCTACACCTTC.

This sequence joins TRBV4-2 and TRBJ2-7; 9 bases match TRBD2. The germline V gene encodes CDR1 LGHNA and CDR2 YNFKEQ. J lost 3 bases, V lost 0 bases, and 12 bases had no gene match. The CDR3 totals 18 residues. This CDR3 is CASSQDLAGSTQIYEQYF. CDR3 DNA: TGTGCCAGCAGCCAAGACCTAGCGGGGTCCACGCAAATCTACGAGCAGTACTTC.

The J gene is TRBJ2-7, the V gene TRBV27; a weak D match, TRBD2 (5 bases). Germline V lookup: CDR1 MNHEY, CDR2 SMNVEV (reference sequence). The V and J ends lost 3 bases and 5 bases respectively, with 17 bases between them. The CDR3 is 15 residues long. The CDR3 spells CASSFLDGGGNEQYF. CDR3 DNA: TGTGCCAGCAGTTTCCTCGACGGTGGAGGAAACGAGCAGTACTTC.

This chain links TRBV4-1 with TRBJ2-7; D may be TRBD2 (5 bases). V lost 3 bases and J 7 bases, leaving 10 bases between the germline ends. Germline CDR1 is MGHRA and CDR2 is YSYEKL. The CDR3 has 12 amino acids. This CDR3 is CASSHSPGEQYF. For the CDR3, the DNA is TGCGCCAGCAGCCACTCACCGGGGGAGCAGTACTTC.

The chain links TRBV19 to TRBJ2-1; TRBD1 matches 7 bases. The CDR3 is made up of 15 amino acids. V lost 7 bases, J lost 2 bases, and 8 bases stayed unmatched. The germline V gene encodes CDR1 LNHDA and CDR2 SQIVND (reference sequence). CDR3: CASTPAQGTYNEQFF. Here the CDR3 DNA reads TGTGCCAGTACCCCGGCACAGGGGACCTACAATGAGCAGTTCTTC.

The J gene is TRBJ2-5, the V gene TRBV9, with 7 bases aligning to TRBD2. Unmatched junction bases numbered 7, after V lost 0 bases and J lost 5 bases. Germline CDR1 is SGDLS and CDR2 is YYNGEE. CDR3 length equals 15 residues. CDR3 DNA: TGTGCCAGCAGCGTAGAGGGCGGGAGAATGGAGACCCAGTACTTC. Its protein is CASSVEGGRMETQYF.

V gene TRBV30 combines with J gene TRBJ2-4, with D perhaps TRBD2 (7 bases). Per germline, CDR1 GTSNPN and CDR2 SVGIG (reference sequence). V shed 2 bases and J shed 10 bases, with 12 bases lying between them. There are 12 residues in the CDR3. The CDR3: CAWSRGEGIQYF. The DNA of the CDR3 is TGTGCCTGGAGTAGGGGGGAGGGGATTCAGTACTTC.

This clone came up a few times. The rearrangement uses TRBV25-1 and TRBJ2-5, with 7 positions matching TRBD2. Germline-derived CDR1 and CDR2 are MGHDK and SYGVNS. Losses at the gene ends were 8 bases for V and 4 bases for J; bases not matched to a gene: 10. CDR3 length: 14 amino acids. The CDR3, as DNA: TGTGCCAGCGGGGGTCGGGGCGGGGGAGAGACCCAGTACTTC. Translating it yields CASGGRGGGETQYF.

V gene TRBV5-6 combines with J gene TRBJ1-5; D gene ambiguous. V was clipped by 0 bases and J by 0 bases, with 16 bases between them. The CDR3 is 18 residues long. From germline, CDR1 is SGHDT and CDR2 YYEEEE. The CDR3 nucleotides are TGTGCCAGCAGCTTGGCAGATCGAGCGGCTTATAGCAATCAGCCCCAGCATTTT. Translating it yields CASSLADRAAYSNQPQHF.

CDR3 in DNA: TGTGCCAGCAGCCAAACAAGAACGTACGAGCAGTACTTC. This translates into CASSQTRTYEQYF. The V gene is TRBV2, the J gene TRBJ2-7; the D is unclear. The CDR3 spans 13 residues. CDR1 and CDR2 from the germline V gene are SNHLY and FYNNEI. Trimming shortened V by 6 bases and J by 4 bases, and 13 bases separated the two germline ends.

The gene calls are TRBV6-1 and TRBJ2-3; 7 nucleotides line up with TRBD2. The CDR3 loop spans 13 amino acids. Germline CDR1 is MNHNS and CDR2 is SASEGT. With 7 bases clipped from V and 4 bases from J, the junction kept 5 bases outside the gene matches. In nucleotides, the CDR3 is TGTGCCAGCATCGTGGGAGGGGCAGATACGCAGTATTTT. This codes for CASIVGGADTQYF.

J is TRBJ1-1 and V is TRBV11-3; D is possibly TRBD1 (5 bases). The germline V and J ends were trimmed by 2 bases and 4 bases, with 11 bases remaining between them. The CDR3 length is 14 residues. The V gene's germline CDR1 is SGHNT and CDR2 YENEEA. CDR3 in DNA: TGTGCCAGCAGCTTAATCAGGGTGGGCACTGAAGCTTTCTTT. Translation gives CASSLIRVGTEAFF.

CDR3 amino acids: CASRGQGGGGVYGYTF. The CDR3 nucleotides are TGTGCCAGCAGGGGACAAGGGGGAGGGGGGGTCTATGGCTACACCTTC. The chain combines TRBV28 with TRBJ1-2; D might be TRBD1 (6 bases). V shed 6 bases and J shed 4 bases, with 21 bases lying between them. Germline lookup yields CDR1 MDHEN and CDR2 SYDVKM. The CDR3 is 16 residues long.

This chain uses TRBV5-5 with TRBJ1-2; D gene ambiguous. Trimming removed 4 bases at V and 0 bases at J, with 10 bases between. Germline loops: CDR1 SGHKS, CDR2 YYEKEE (reference sequence). The CDR3 is 14 residues long. The CDR3 DNA reads as TGTGCCAGCAGCCTTTCTGTAGCTAACTATGGCTACACCTTC. Protein: CASSLSVANYGYTF.

The V and J genes are TRBV6-5 and TRBJ2-1; perhaps TRBD2 as D (5 bases). CDR1 and CDR2 from the germline V gene are MNHEY and SVGAGI. The CDR3 is 15 amino acids. Trimming cost V 2 bases and J 8 bases, with 16 bases left between them. The CDR3 sequence: CASSYTPGLAYEQFF. In DNA form, the CDR3 reads TGTGCCAGCAGTTACACACCCGGCCTAGCCTATGAGCAGTTCTTC.

The V gene is TRBV11-2, the J gene TRBJ2-1, with 10 positions matching TRBD2. Germline CDR1 SGHAT, CDR2 FQNNGV. This CDR3 region has 16 residues. V dropped 4 bases and J dropped 3; count of bases not matched to a gene: 6. In DNA form, the CDR3 reads TGTGCCAGCAGCTCCTTATTAGCGGGGGGCTACAATGAGCAGTTCTTC. It is translated as CASSSLLAGGYNEQFF.

The rearrangement uses TRBV7-9 and TRBJ2-2; 9 bases fit TRBD2. The CDR3 contains 15 residues. Germline V gene lookup returns CDR1 SEHNR and CDR2 FQNEAQ (reference sequence). Trimming cost V 5 bases and J 6 bases; bases outside gene matches: 7. The CDR3 DNA reads as TGTGCCAGCAGCATCGGGACTAGCCCGGCCGGGGAGCTGTTTTTT. It translates to CASSIGTSPAGELFF.

The chain joins TRBV10-3 to TRBJ2-2; D remains ambiguous. Between the trimmed V and J ends, which lost 4 bases and 8 bases, there was a span of 14 bases. Germline CDR1 and CDR2: ENHRY and SYGVKD. The CDR3 contains 14 residues. This CDR3 reads CAISVSSVRGELFF. The CDR3 DNA is TGTGCCATCAGTGTGTCGTCGGTGCGGGGGGAGCTGTTTTTT.

The V call is TRBV27, the J call TRBJ1-2; 12 nucleotides agree with TRBD1. Per the germline V gene, CDR1 is MNHEY and CDR2 is SMNVEV (reference sequence). Trimming took 4 bases from V and 7 from J; bases not matched to a gene: 10. This CDR3 has 16 amino acids. As DNA, the CDR3 is TGTGCCAGCAGTTCCCTCGGGGGACAGGGGGCGGTTGGCTACACCTTC. This encodes CASSSLGGQGAVGYTF.

The chain carries TRBV19 and TRBJ2-7; possibly TRBD2 for D (6 bases). Germline lookup yields CDR1 LNHDA and CDR2 SQIVND (reference sequence). Trimming took 0 bases from V and 0 from J, leaving 6 bases between them. The CDR3 is 14 amino acids. The CDR3 DNA reads TGTGCCAGTAGTATAGAGCGGGGCTCCTACGAGCAGTACTTC. Its translation is CASSIERGSYEQYF. The full variable domain, in which reference TRBV19 and TRBJ2-7 provide the parts outside the CDR3, is DGGITQSPKYLFRKEGQNVTLSCEQNLNHDAMYWYRQDPGQGLRLIYYSQIVNDFQKGDIAEGYSVSREKKESFPLTVTSAQKNPTAFYLCASSIERGSYEQYFGPGTRLTVT.